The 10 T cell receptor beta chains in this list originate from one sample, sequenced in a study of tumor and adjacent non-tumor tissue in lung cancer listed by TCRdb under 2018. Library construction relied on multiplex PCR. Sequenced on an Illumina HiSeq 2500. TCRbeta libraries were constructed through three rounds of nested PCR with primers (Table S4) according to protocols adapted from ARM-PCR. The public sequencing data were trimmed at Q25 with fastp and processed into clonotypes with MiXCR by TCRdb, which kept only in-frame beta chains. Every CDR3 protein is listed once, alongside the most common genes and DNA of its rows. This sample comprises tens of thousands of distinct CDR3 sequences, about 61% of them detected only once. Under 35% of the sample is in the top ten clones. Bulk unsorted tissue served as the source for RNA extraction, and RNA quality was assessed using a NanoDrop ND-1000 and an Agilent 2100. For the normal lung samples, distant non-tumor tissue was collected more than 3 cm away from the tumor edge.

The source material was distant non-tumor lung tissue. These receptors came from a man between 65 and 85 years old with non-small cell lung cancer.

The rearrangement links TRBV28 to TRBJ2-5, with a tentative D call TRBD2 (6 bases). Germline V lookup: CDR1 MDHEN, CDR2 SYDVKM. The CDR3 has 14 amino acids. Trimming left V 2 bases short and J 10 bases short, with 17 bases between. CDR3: CASSLEASRGIQYF. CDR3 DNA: TGTGCCAGCAGTTTAGAGGCCAGCCGGGGGATCCAGTACTTC.

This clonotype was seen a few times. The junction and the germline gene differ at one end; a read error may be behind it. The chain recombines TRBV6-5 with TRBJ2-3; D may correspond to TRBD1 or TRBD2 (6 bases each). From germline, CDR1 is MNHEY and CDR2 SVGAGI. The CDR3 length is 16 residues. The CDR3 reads CAGRKGGTTSTDTQYF. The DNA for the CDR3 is TGTGCCGGCAGAAAAGGGGGGACAACCAGCACAGATACGCAGTATTTT.

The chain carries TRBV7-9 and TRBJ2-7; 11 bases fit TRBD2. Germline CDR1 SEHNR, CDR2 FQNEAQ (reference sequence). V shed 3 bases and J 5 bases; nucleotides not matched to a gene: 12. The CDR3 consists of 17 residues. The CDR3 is CASSLGLAEEKMDEQYF. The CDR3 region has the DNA TGTGCCAGCAGCTTGGGACTAGCGGAGGAGAAGATGGACGAGCAGTACTTC.

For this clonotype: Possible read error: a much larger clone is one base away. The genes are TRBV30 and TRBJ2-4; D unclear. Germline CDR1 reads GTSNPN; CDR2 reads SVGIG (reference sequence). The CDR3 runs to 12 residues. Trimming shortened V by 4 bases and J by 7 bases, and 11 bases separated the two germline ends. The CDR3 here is CAWKTTLNIQYF. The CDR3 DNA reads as TGTGCCTGGAAAACCACCCTGAACATTCAGTACTTC.

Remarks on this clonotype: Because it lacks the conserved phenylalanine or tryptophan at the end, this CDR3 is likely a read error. The CDR3 bases are TGTGCCAGCAGTTACCTTGGGCGGGACACAGATACGCAGTATTTA. It encodes CASSYLGRDTDTQYL. The V call is TRBV6-2 or TRBV6-3, the J call TRBJ2-3, with a weak D call TRBD2 (6 bases). Trimming cost V 2 bases and J 2 bases, with 11 bases left between them. The CDR3 is made up of 15 amino acids. Germline assignment: CDR1 MNHEY and CDR2 SVGEGT.

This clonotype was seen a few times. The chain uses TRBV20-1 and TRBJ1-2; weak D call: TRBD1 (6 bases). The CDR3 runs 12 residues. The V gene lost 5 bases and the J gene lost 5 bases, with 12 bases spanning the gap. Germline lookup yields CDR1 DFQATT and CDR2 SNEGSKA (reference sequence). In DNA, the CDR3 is TGCAGTGCTTCTGACAGGTTTTATGGCTACACCTTC. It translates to CSASDRFYGYTF.

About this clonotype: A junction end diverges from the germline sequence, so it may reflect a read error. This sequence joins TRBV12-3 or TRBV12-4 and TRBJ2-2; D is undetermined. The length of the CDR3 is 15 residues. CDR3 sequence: CASRGHNRSTEELFF. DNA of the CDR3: TGTGCCAGCCGAGGCCATAACAGATCCACCGAGGAGCTGTTTTTT.

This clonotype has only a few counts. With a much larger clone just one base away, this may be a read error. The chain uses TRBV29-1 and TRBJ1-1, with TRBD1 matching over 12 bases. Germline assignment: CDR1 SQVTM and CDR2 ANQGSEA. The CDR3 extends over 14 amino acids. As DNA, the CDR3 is TGCAACGTTGGGACAGGGGGCGAATACACTGAAGCTTTCTTT. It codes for CNVGTGGEYTEAFF.

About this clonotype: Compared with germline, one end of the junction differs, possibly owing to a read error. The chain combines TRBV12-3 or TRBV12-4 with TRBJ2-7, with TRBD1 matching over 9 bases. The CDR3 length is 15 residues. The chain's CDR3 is CASSPGTGISDEQYF. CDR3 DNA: TGTGCCAGCAGTCCCGGGACAGGGATCTCCGACGAGCAGTACTTC.

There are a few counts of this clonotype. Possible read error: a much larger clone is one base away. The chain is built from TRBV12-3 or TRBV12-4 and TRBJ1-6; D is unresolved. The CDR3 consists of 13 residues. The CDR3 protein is CANSFTANSPLHF. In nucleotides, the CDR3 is TGTGCCAACAGTTTTACGGCTAATTCACCCCTCCACTTT.